These 22 T cell receptor beta chains came from one sample sequenced in a study of T cell responses to AZD1222 COVID-19 vaccine. Assay used: immunoSEQ multiplex PCR; TCRdb lists only in-frame clones, some missing. The data hold 150,000 to 200,000 clones, with approximately 90% observed a single time. This material consisted of peripheral blood, taken 28 days after the second AZD1222 dose. The receptors derive from an adult who received the AZD1222 COVID-19 vaccine.

The CDR3 reads CASTNFGTEAFF. The CDR3 DNA reads as TGTGCCAGTACCAATTTTGGCACTGAAGCTTTCTTT. The chain uses TRBV19 and TRBJ1-1; D is uncertain. This CDR3 has 12 amino acids. The germline CDR1 and CDR2 sequences are LNHDA and SQIVND (reference sequence). Deletions cut 7 bases from V and 4 bases from J, with 10 bases between.

The chain employs TRBV19 and TRBJ2-7; 13 bases align to TRBD2. Trimming took 5 bases from V and 6 from J; bases not matched to a gene: 7. Germline V gene data show CDR1 as LNHDA and CDR2 as SQIVND (reference sequence). The CDR3 covers 15 residues. The CDR3 reads CASSLRTSGSGEQYF. Here the CDR3 DNA reads TGTGCCAGTAGTCTACGGACTAGCGGGAGTGGCGAGCAGTACTTC. Supplemented by reference TRBV19 and TRBJ2-7, the full variable domain reads DGGITQSPKYLFRKEGQNVTLSCEQNLNHDAMYWYRQDPGQGLRLIYYSQIVNDFQKGDIAEGYSVSREKKESFPLTVTSAQKNPTAFYLCASSLRTSGSGEQYFGPGTRLTVT.

The gene calls are TRBV7-9 and TRBJ1-1; 8 nucleotides line up with TRBD1. With V trimmed by 4 bases and J by 4 bases, 8 bases remained unmatched. Per the germline V gene, CDR1 is SEHNR and CDR2 is FQNEAQ (reference sequence). The CDR3 consists of 15 residues. CDR3 protein: CASSSRGLGSTEAFF. The DNA of the CDR3 is TGTGCCAGCAGCTCCAGGGGGCTGGGGAGCACTGAAGCTTTCTTT.

J is TRBJ2-7 and V is TRBV5-4, with 10 positions matching TRBD1. The CDR3 runs to 14 residues. V lost 3 bases to trimming and J lost 6 bases; unmatched junction nucleotides: 6. Germline values: CDR1 SGHNT, CDR2 YYREEE (reference sequence). In DNA form, the CDR3 reads TGTGCCAGCAGCTCGACAGGGGGCGCGTCCGAGCAGTACTTC. Protein product: CASSSTGGASEQYF.

J is TRBJ2-2 and V is TRBV14, with D tentatively TRBD1 (5 bases). CDR1 and CDR2 from the germline V gene are SGHDN and FVKESK. This CDR3 is 14 amino acids long. Trimming pared 0 bases from V and 9 bases from J, leaving 11 bases between. The CDR3 DNA reads as TGTGCCAGCAGCCAAGATCTAGTGGACAGGGAGCTGTTTTTT. Protein: CASSQDLVDRELFF.

The chain couples TRBV29-1 to TRBJ1-2, with 9 bases lining up with TRBD1. V lost 6 bases to trimming and J lost 2 bases; unmatched junction nucleotides: 7. The CDR3 is 14 residues long. CDR1 SQVTM and CDR2 ANQGSEA come from the germline V gene. The CDR3 spells CSVVGQGRNYGYTF. The CDR3 coding sequence is TGCAGCGTCGTGGGACAGGGAAGGAACTATGGCTACACCTTC.

This clone came up a few times. This sequence joins TRBV14 and TRBJ1-3; 7 bases line up with TRBD1. Trimming at V came to 2 bases and at J to 1 base, leaving 5 bases not matched to a gene. Germline loops: CDR1 SGHDN, CDR2 FVKESK. This CDR3 is built from 16 residues. CDR3 sequence: CASSQLGTASGNTIYF. The CDR3, as DNA: TGTGCCAGCAGCCAATTGGGGACAGCTTCTGGAAACACCATATATTTT.

The chain carries TRBV7-2 and TRBJ2-7; 7 bases align to TRBD2. This CDR3 comprises 14 residues. Germline V gene sequence: CDR1 SGHTA, CDR2 FQGNSA. V shed 4 bases, J shed 3 bases, and the junction held 6 bases outside the gene matches. The CDR3 protein is CASSSSGTRYEQYF. CDR3 nucleotide sequence: TGTGCCAGCAGCTCCAGCGGGACTCGCTACGAGCAGTACTTC. The full variable domain, its missing parts supplied by reference TRBV7-2 and TRBJ2-7, is GAGVSQSPSNKVTEKGKDVELRCDPISGHTALYWYRQSLGQGLEFLIYFQGNSAPDKSGLPSDRFSAERTGGSVSTLTIQRTQQEDSAVYLCASSSSGTRYEQYFGPGTRLTVT.

The chain joins TRBV6-5 to TRBJ1-2; D is unclear. The CDR3 has 15 amino acids. Trimming took 0 bases from V and 1 from J, leaving 9 bases between them. CDR1 and CDR2 from the germline V gene are MNHEY and SVGAGI. The CDR3 coding sequence is TGTGCCAGCAGTTACTCGGTAGGCCTTAACTATGGCTACACCTTC. Its protein is CASSYSVGLNYGYTF.

The table lists this clone with a count of one. CDR3 DNA: TGTGCCAGCAGTTACTCGGACAGCCGGAACACTGAAGCTTTCTTT. It is translated as CASSYSDSRNTEAFF. The chain couples TRBV6-5 to TRBJ1-1, with a tentative D call TRBD1 (6 bases). Germline CDR1 MNHEY, CDR2 SVGAGI. The CDR3 spans 15 residues. The V end lost 0 bases, the J end lost 1 base, and 9 bases lay between the germline ends.

The chain is built from TRBV19 and TRBJ1-2; 8 bases align to TRBD1. V lost 5 bases, J lost 8 bases, and 7 bases stayed unmatched. This CDR3 spans 13 amino acids. The germline V gene encodes CDR1 LNHDA and CDR2 SQIVND (reference sequence). The CDR3 nucleotides read TGTGCCAGTAGTCACAGGGGGGCGAACGGCTACACCTTC. It encodes CASSHRGANGYTF.

The V and J genes are TRBV5-1 and TRBJ2-3; D remains unclear. The CDR3 contains 13 residues. The germline gives CDR1 SGHRS, CDR2 YFSETQ. Trimming removed 1 base at V and 6 bases at J, with 9 bases between. The CDR3: CASSLLVADTQYF. Here the CDR3 DNA reads TGCGCCAGCAGCTTGTTGGTTGCTGATACGCAGTATTTT. The whole variable domain, filled in from reference TRBV5-1 and TRBJ2-3, reads KAGVTQTPRYLIKTRGQQVTLSCSPISGHRSVSWYQQTPGQGLQFLFEYFSETQRNKGNFPGRFSGRQFSNSRSEMNVSTLELGDSALYLCASSLLVADTQYFGPGTRLTVL.

This clone came up once. CDR3 sequence reads: CASSPQGQNTEAFF. CDR3 DNA: TGTGCCAGCTCACCACAAGGACAGAACACTGAAGCTTTCTTT. The chain uses TRBV18 and TRBJ1-1; maybe TRBD1 (5 bases). The V end was cut by 1 base, the J end by 1 base, with 7 bases between. The CDR3 runs to 14 residues. Germline CDR1 reads KGHSH; CDR2 reads LQKENI. Supplemented by reference TRBV18 and TRBJ1-1, the full variable domain reads NAGVMQNPRHLVRRRGQEARLRCSPMKGHSHVYWYRQLPEEGLKFMVYLQKENIIDESGMPKERFSAEFPKEGPSILRIQQVVRGDSAAYFCASSPQGQNTEAFFGQGTRLTVV.

The chain has TRBV5-4 and TRBJ1-2, with a weak D call TRBD1 (6 bases). The CDR3 contains 15 residues. V was pared by 2 bases and J by 4 bases, with 15 bases between. CDR1 and CDR2 (germline): SGHNT, YYREEE (reference sequence). The CDR3 loop reads CASSFSLRTVYGYTF. CDR3 in DNA: TGTGCCAGCAGCTTTAGTCTGAGGACAGTCTATGGCTACACCTTC.

V gene TRBV11-2 combines with J gene TRBJ2-7; 11 bases agree with TRBD2. In germline, CDR1 is SGHAT, CDR2 FQNNGV. J lost 3 bases, V lost 5 bases, and 6 bases had no gene match. This CDR3 region has 15 residues. CDR3 sequence (DNA): TGTGCCAGCAGCACCGGGACTAGCGGATACTACGAGCAGTACTTC. Protein: CASSTGTSGYYEQYF.

This chain joins TRBV6-2 or TRBV6-3 and TRBJ1-5; TRBD1 agrees at 8 bases. Trimming cost V 6 bases and J 6 bases; bases outside gene matches: 7. CDR3 length equals 14 residues. The V gene's germline CDR1 is MNHEY and CDR2 SVGEGT. CDR3 sequence (DNA): TGTGCCAGCAGCAAAACAGGGGGTGGTCAGCCCCAGCATTTT. Translated: CASSKTGGGQPQHF.

The chain combines TRBV18 with TRBJ2-3; D is uncertain. Germline assignment: CDR1 KGHSH and CDR2 LQKENI. Trimming removed 2 bases at V and 0 bases at J, with 3 bases between. The CDR3 runs to 13 residues. DNA for the CDR3: TGTGCCAGCTCACCAACTAGCACAGATACGCAGTATTTT. Protein sequence: CASSPTSTDTQYF.

This chain links TRBV6-5 with TRBJ2-2; the match to TRBD1 covers 9 bases. From germline, CDR1 is MNHEY and CDR2 SVGAGI. The V and J ends lost 6 bases and 7 bases, in that order; junction bases with no gene match: 9. CDR3 length: 15 amino acids. The CDR3 reads CASRPRDRVGGELFF. The CDR3 bases are TGTGCCAGCAGACCACGGGACAGGGTTGGCGGGGAGCTGTTTTTT.

V usage is TRBV5-1 and J usage is TRBJ2-7; 7 nucleotides agree with TRBD2. Trimming at V came to 1 base and at J to 6 bases, leaving 13 bases not matched to a gene. The CDR3 sequence is 16 residues long. The V gene's germline CDR1 is SGHRS and CDR2 YFSETQ. The chain's CDR3 is CASSLIIAGPPSEQYF. CDR3 in DNA: TGCGCCAGCAGCTTGATAATAGCGGGCCCTCCTAGCGAGCAGTACTTC.

The V gene is TRBV7-9, the J gene TRBJ2-4; 9 bases map to TRBD2. V shed 3 bases and J 8 bases; nucleotides not matched to a gene: 5. The germline V gene encodes CDR1 SEHNR and CDR2 FQNEAQ (reference sequence). The CDR3 is 14 amino acids. The CDR3 reads CASSFGGRADIQYF. CDR3 coding DNA: TGTGCCAGCAGCTTTGGCGGGAGGGCGGACATTCAGTACTTC.

This sequence joins TRBV14 and TRBJ2-3, with 9 bases aligning to TRBD2. The CDR3 is 18 amino acids. The germline gives CDR1 SGHDN, CDR2 FVKESK. The junction had 13 bases not matched to a gene; V was cut back by 4 bases and J by 2 bases. The CDR3 loop is CASSRLEGQREVTDTQYF. For the CDR3, the DNA is TGTGCCAGCAGCCGCCTAGAAGGTCAGCGGGAGGTCACAGATACGCAGTATTTT.

The chain carries TRBV18 and TRBJ1-3; 7 bases are shared with TRBD1. V lost 3 bases and J lost 15; bases outside the gene matches: 5. The CDR3 is made up of 11 amino acids. Germline CDR1 is KGHSH and CDR2 is LQKENI. The CDR3 region has the DNA TGTGCCAGCTCACCCGGACAGGCCACATATTTT. It is translated as CASSPGQATYF.